The 27 T cell receptor beta chains listed next were all sequenced from one sample in a study of blood T cell repertoires in COVID-19. Using immunoSEQ multiplex PCR, the repertoire was profiled, and TCRdb retains in-frame clones only, with some absent. The sample consists of fewer than 250,000 clones, around 85% of them appearing once. Sequencing was performed on PBMCs or T cells enriched from blood (not recorded which). Receptors were obtained from a woman under 40 who had recovered from COVID-19.

This chain joins TRBV12-5 and TRBJ2-1; 8 nucleotides line up with TRBD2. V was clipped by 1 base and J by 4 bases; unmatched bases: 6. The CDR3 is 16 residues long. The germline gives CDR1 LGHNT, CDR2 FRNRAP. The CDR3 loop reads CASGLELAGQYNEQFF. CDR3 nucleotides: TGTGCTAGTGGTTTGGAGCTAGCGGGTCAATACAATGAGCAGTTCTTC.

CDR3 region: CASSIGSTEAFF. CDR3 DNA sequence: TGTGCCAGTAGTATAGGGAGCACTGAAGCTTTCTTT. This chain joins TRBV19 and TRBJ1-1; D call uncertain. Between the trimmed V and J ends, which lost 1 base and 4 bases, there was a span of 4 bases. Germline loops: CDR1 LNHDA, CDR2 SQIVND (reference sequence). The CDR3 contains 12 residues.

CDR3 protein: CASSPEAVYNSPLHF. The CDR3 region has the DNA TGTGCCAGCAGCCCCGAGGCTGTATATAATTCACCCCTCCACTTT. The rearrangement joins TRBV11-2 to TRBJ1-6; no definite D call. The V and J ends lost 5 bases and 4 bases respectively, with 12 bases between them. Germline V gene data show CDR1 as SGHAT and CDR2 as FQNNGV. The CDR3 sequence is 15 residues long.

The V call is TRBV5-1, the J call TRBJ1-6, with unresolved D. The CDR3 has 16 amino acids. Trimming took 0 bases from V and 5 from J, leaving 12 bases between them. The germline V gene has CDR1 SGHRS and CDR2 YFSETQ. CDR3: CASSLARVDNNSPLHF. CDR3 DNA sequence: TGCGCCAGCAGCTTGGCTCGGGTGGATAATAATTCACCCCTCCACTTT.

The chain employs TRBV5-1 and TRBJ2-7; 7 bases agree with TRBD1. The CDR3 runs 15 residues. The V and J ends lost 0 bases and 1 base, in that order; junction bases with no gene match: 4. CDR1 and CDR2 (germline): SGHRS, YFSETQ. The CDR3 coding sequence is TGCGCCAGCAGCTTGGAAGGGGGCATTTCCTACGAGCAGTACGTC. Protein product: CASSLEGGISYEQYV.

V and J are TRBV5-1 and TRBJ2-4; tentative D call: TRBD1 (7 bases). Germline V lookup: CDR1 SGHRS, CDR2 YFSETQ. V was cut by 3 bases and J by 3 bases, with 13 bases left in between. CDR3 length: 15 residues. CDR3 amino acids: CASSSQGGDKNIQYF. DNA of the CDR3: TGCGCCAGCAGCTCCCAGGGGGGCGACAAAAACATTCAGTACTTC.

The V and J genes are TRBV7-3 and TRBJ2-1, with TRBD1 identical over 8 bases. The CDR3 loop spans 17 amino acids. V shed 5 bases, J shed 0 bases, and the junction held 9 bases outside the gene matches. From germline, CDR1 is SGHTA and CDR2 FQGTGA. The CDR3 spells CASSLWTGPSSYNEQFF. The DNA for the CDR3 is TGTGCCAGCAGCCTGTGGACAGGGCCGAGCTCCTACAATGAGCAGTTCTTC.

The J gene is TRBJ1-5, the V gene TRBV10-3; D ambiguous. CDR3 length equals 15 residues. The V and J ends lost 2 bases and 1 base respectively, with 9 bases between them. Germline V gene lookup returns CDR1 ENHRY and CDR2 SYGVKD. The chain's CDR3 is CAISETELSNQPQHF. Here the CDR3 DNA reads TGTGCCATCAGTGAGACAGAATTAAGCAATCAGCCCCAGCATTTT.

The chain is built from TRBV2 and TRBJ2-5, with a weak D call TRBD1 (6 bases). Germline loops: CDR1 SNHLY, CDR2 FYNNEI. With 6 bases removed from V and 4 bases from J, the gap between germline ends came to 12 bases. The length of the CDR3 is 13 residues. In DNA form, the CDR3 reads TGTGCCAGCAGGATACAGGGTAGAGAGACCCAGTACTTC. Translating it yields CASRIQGRETQYF.

The gene calls are TRBV19 and TRBJ1-5, with D uncertain. The CDR3 has 16 amino acids. Germline V gene sequence: CDR1 LNHDA, CDR2 SQIVND (reference sequence). The V end lost 2 bases, the J end lost 5 bases, and 16 bases lay between the germline ends. The CDR3 spells CASSIREGVGDQPQHF. In DNA, the CDR3 is TGTGCCAGTAGTATAAGGGAGGGTGTGGGAGATCAGCCCCAGCATTTT.

This chain links TRBV24-1 with TRBJ2-2; D is possibly TRBD1 (6 bases). This CDR3 has 18 residues. V lost 3 bases, J lost 0 bases, and 16 bases lay in between. Germline V gives CDR1 KGHDR, CDR2 SFDVKD. CDR3 region: CATSDPTFRGTNTGELFF. CDR3 sequence (DNA): TGTGCCACCAGTGATCCAACCTTCAGGGGAACGAACACCGGGGAGCTGTTTTTT.

This chain uses TRBV5-1 with TRBJ1-1; a possible D gene is TRBD1 (5 bases). CDR3 length: 15 residues. The germline V and J ends were trimmed by 0 bases and 0 bases, with 9 bases remaining between them. Germline values: CDR1 SGHRS, CDR2 YFSETQ. The CDR3 bases are TGCGCCAGCAGCTTGGAACCAGGGCTGAACACTGAAGCTTTCTTT. Protein: CASSLEPGLNTEAFF.

CDR3 region: CASSSSGQGVGYGYTF. As DNA, the CDR3 is TGCGCCAGCAGCTCTTCAGGACAGGGGGTAGGGTATGGCTACACCTTC. The J gene is TRBJ1-2, the V gene TRBV4-1; 10 bases map to TRBD1. The CDR3 runs 16 residues. V lost 5 bases, J lost 5 bases, and 11 bases stayed unmatched. Germline V gene lookup returns CDR1 MGHRA and CDR2 YSYEKL.

This chain connects TRBV6-2 or TRBV6-3 to TRBJ2-7, with 8 bases fitting TRBD2. Trimming at V came to 4 bases and at J to 1 base, leaving 6 bases not matched to a gene. Germline values: CDR1 MNHEY, CDR2 SVGEGT. The CDR3 covers 15 residues. Written as DNA, the CDR3 is TGTGCCAGCAGTTTAGTAGCGGGAAGTTCCTACGAGCAGTACTTC. Amino acids: CASSLVAGSSYEQYF.

This rearrangement joins TRBV14 to TRBJ1-2; 7 bases line up with TRBD1. V was clipped by 0 bases and J by 7 bases; unmatched bases: 8. This CDR3 comprises 15 residues. Per the germline V gene, CDR1 is SGHDN and CDR2 is FVKESK. This chain's CDR3 is CASSQDSRGRGGYTF. The DNA of the CDR3 is TGTGCCAGCAGCCAAGATTCTAGGGGGCGCGGTGGCTACACCTTC.

The chain recombines TRBV7-3 with TRBJ2-2, with 8 bases identical to TRBD2. The germline V gene encodes CDR1 SGHTA and CDR2 FQGTGA. The CDR3 runs 16 residues. Trimming cost V 5 bases and J 6 bases; bases outside gene matches: 11. The DNA for the CDR3 is TGTGCCAGCAGCCCCAGTCCGGGACTAGAGTCCGGGGAGCTGTTTTTT. Its protein is CASSPSPGLESGELFF.

The chain recombines TRBV3-1 (or the pseudogene TRBV3-2) with TRBJ2-1; 9 bases fit TRBD2. The CDR3 length is 15 residues. Trimming removed 2 bases from V and 6 bases from J; junction bases left unmatched: 5. CDR1 LGHDT and CDR2 YNNKEL come from the germline V gene (reference sequence). The CDR3 is CASSQWREGRNEQFF. CDR3 sequence (DNA): TGTGCCAGCAGCCAATGGCGGGAGGGCCGCAATGAGCAGTTCTTC.

This chain links TRBV18 with TRBJ1-3, with D possibly being TRBD1 (5 bases). CDR3 length: 17 residues. Germline V lookup: CDR1 KGHSH, CDR2 LQKENI. The germline V and J ends were trimmed by 2 bases and 0 bases, with 14 bases remaining between them. The CDR3 DNA reads TGTGCCAGCTCACCAGTGACGGCCGGGGGCTCTGGAAACACCATATATTTT. Residues: CASSPVTAGGSGNTIYF.

J is TRBJ1-1 and V is TRBV3-1 (or the pseudogene TRBV3-2), with no clear D. V gave up 3 bases and J gave up 1 base, with 6 bases separating them. CDR3 length: 13 amino acids. CDR1 and CDR2 from the germline V gene are LGHDT and YNNKEL (reference sequence). Here the CDR3 reads CASSHVRNTEAFF. In DNA form, the CDR3 reads TGTGCCAGCAGCCACGTTAGGAACACTGAAGCTTTCTTT.

The chain is built from TRBV14 and TRBJ2-1; a weak D match, TRBD2 (5 bases). The CDR3 is 14 residues long. Trimming cost V 1 base and J 9 bases, with 13 bases left between them. Looked up from germline, CDR1 is SGHDN and CDR2 is FVKESK. The CDR3 DNA follows: TGTGCCAGCAGCCAAGGGACTCAGCTCAGTGAGCAGTTCTTC. This translates into CASSQGTQLSEQFF. Filled out from reference TRBV14 and TRBJ2-1, the complete variable domain reads EAGVTQFPSHSVIEKGQTVTLRCDPISGHDNLYWYRRVMGKEIKFLLHFVKESKQDESGMPNNRFLAERTGGTYSTLKVQPAELEDSGVYFCASSQGTQLSEQFFGPGTRLTVL.

This chain links TRBV11-1 with TRBJ2-7; 7 bases are a match to TRBD1. Germline lookup yields CDR1 SGHAT and CDR2 FQDESV (reference sequence). Trimming took 2 bases from V and 0 from J; bases not matched to a gene: 1. This CDR3 is built from 14 residues. The DNA of the CDR3 is TGTGCCAGCAGCTTACACAGGGGCTCCTACGAGCAGTACTTC. Amino acid sequence: CASSLHRGSYEQYF.

The chain employs TRBV24-1 and TRBJ1-1; the D gene is possibly TRBD1 (6 bases). Trimming shortened V by 7 bases and J by 4 bases, and 12 bases separated the two germline ends. This CDR3 has 13 amino acids. Germline lookup yields CDR1 KGHDR and CDR2 SFDVKD. CDR3: CATRIRTATEAFF. CDR3 bases: TGTGCCACCAGGATCCGGACAGCCACTGAAGCTTTCTTT.

This CDR3 is CASRKRVPGGLAGNEQFF. DNA of the CDR3: TGTGCCAGCAGAAAACGTGTTCCCGGTGGACTAGCGGGCAATGAGCAGTTCTTC. V is TRBV5-4 and J is TRBJ2-1, with TRBD2 matching over 11 bases. Germline lookup yields CDR1 SGHNT and CDR2 YYREEE (reference sequence). Trimming took 5 bases from V and 6 from J; bases not matched to a gene: 16. The CDR3 has 18 residues.

The chain recombines TRBV28 with TRBJ2-6; tentatively, D is TRBD2 (7 bases). CDR1 and CDR2 from the germline V gene are MDHEN and SYDVKM. The V end lost 8 bases, the J end lost 2 bases, and 13 bases lay between the germline ends. The length of the CDR3 is 15 residues. CDR3 residues: CASLQGGAGANVLTF. As DNA, the CDR3 is TGTGCCAGCCTTCAAGGGGGGGCTGGGGCCAACGTCCTGACTTTC.

The chain employs TRBV6-4 and TRBJ2-1, with D perhaps TRBD2 (7 bases). V lost 3 bases, J lost 0 bases, and 12 bases lay in between. The CDR3 runs 16 residues. Germline CDR1 and CDR2: MRHNA and SNTAGT. The CDR3, as DNA: TGTGCCAGCAGTGAAGGTGGGGGGGCCTCCTACAATGAGCAGTTCTTC. Amino acids: CASSEGGGASYNEQFF.

The chain recombines TRBV29-1 with TRBJ1-2; D is undetermined. This CDR3 region has 14 residues. V was clipped by 2 bases and J by 4 bases, with 14 bases between them. Germline values: CDR1 SQVTM, CDR2 ANQGSEA. CDR3 sequence (DNA): TGCAGCGTTGAATCCCCCGGGTTGGTCTATGGCTACACCTTC. It translates to CSVESPGLVYGYTF.

V is TRBV3-1 (or the pseudogene TRBV3-2) and J is TRBJ2-5, with D tentatively TRBD1 (5 bases). CDR3 length: 15 residues. V lost 0 bases, J lost 4 bases, and 12 bases lay in between. Germline CDR1 is LGHDT and CDR2 is YNNKEL (reference sequence). The chain's CDR3 is CASSQEGHSGETQYF. The CDR3 DNA reads as TGTGCCAGCAGCCAAGAAGGACACTCCGGAGAGACCCAGTACTTC.